The 23 T cell receptor beta chains reported below all come from one sample, sequenced in a study of T-cell reconstitution after alpha-beta-depleted transplantation in children. Researchers prepared the TCRbeta library using unique molecular identifiers, the study reports. One entry per CDR3 protein, called by TCRdb with MiXCR from the PCR reads. This table has just over 200,000 distinct CDR3 sequences, approximately 8.4% appearing once. The sequences come from PBMCs, mostly from graft donor cells, collected 360 days after TCRalphabeta/CD19-depleted stem cell transplant. The receptors here all came from a male patient aged 2-15 years who had a stem cell transplant for acute myeloid leukemia, so the T cells may come from the graft donor.

Many counts were recorded for this clonotype. The chain combines TRBV20-1 with TRBJ2-3, with D perhaps TRBD1 or TRBD2 (5 bases each). The V gene's germline CDR1 is DFQATT and CDR2 SNEGSKA (reference sequence). V lost 1 base to trimming and J lost 5 bases, with 13 bases between them. The CDR3 spans 14 residues. CDR3 residues: CSARAPRGKDTQYF. CDR3 bases: TGCAGTGCTAGAGCTCCCCGGGGCAAAGATACGCAGTATTTT.

This clonotype was found a few times. The rearrangement joins TRBV7-2 to TRBJ2-5; perhaps TRBD2 as D (6 bases). The germline V gene has CDR1 SGHTA and CDR2 FQGNSA. The CDR3 loop spans 15 amino acids. The V end lost 4 bases, the J end lost 5 bases, and 17 bases lay between the germline ends. The CDR3 loop is CASSYQGQAGETQYF. CDR3 nucleotide sequence: TGTGCCAGCAGCTATCAGGGCCAGGCGGGGGAGACCCAGTACTTC.

The rearrangement joins TRBV6-1 to TRBJ2-2, with a possible D match to TRBD1 (6 bases). CDR3 size: 14 residues. CDR1 is MNHNS and CDR2 is SASEGT in the germline V gene. Trimming stripped 10 bases from V and 1 base from J, with 13 bases between. The CDR3 coding sequence is TGTGCCACCAAGCTGACAGGGAACACCGGGGAGCTGTTTTTT. It specifies CATKLTGNTGELFF.

This clonotype has a count of ten or more. The chain has TRBV4-2 and TRBJ2-7; 7 bases are shared with TRBD2. After removal of 1 base from V and 6 bases from J, the junction contained 9 bases not matched to a gene. This CDR3 is built from 15 residues. Germline V CDR1 and CDR2: LGHNA, YNFKEQ. This chain's CDR3 is CASSQVGGSNGEQYF. The CDR3 coding sequence is TGTGCCAGCAGCCAAGTGGGCGGGAGTAATGGCGAGCAGTACTTC.

The CDR3 coding sequence is TGTGCCAGCAGTGGAAGCGGAAGCCTCTCCTACGAGCAGTACTTC. Translating it yields CASSGSGSLSYEQYF. The chain recombines TRBV25-1 with TRBJ2-7, with a weak D call TRBD2 (5 bases). The V end was cut by 4 bases, the J end by 0 bases, with 13 bases between. Germline loops: CDR1 MGHDK, CDR2 SYGVNS. The CDR3 loop spans 15 amino acids.

This clonotype was seen at least ten times. The CDR3 bases are TGCAGTGCTAGGCGGACAGGGTTCCCAGATACGCAGTATTTT. Protein sequence: CSARRTGFPDTQYF. This rearrangement joins TRBV20-1 to TRBJ2-3, with 8 bases identical to TRBD1. Germline V gene sequence: CDR1 DFQATT, CDR2 SNEGSKA (reference sequence). Unmatched junction bases numbered 6, after V lost 3 bases and J lost 4 bases. The CDR3 extends over 14 amino acids.

This clonotype was counted only a few times. This chain connects TRBV12-3 or TRBV12-4 to TRBJ2-7, with TRBD2 matching 9 bases. This CDR3 is built from 15 residues. V shed 6 bases and J 3 bases; nucleotides not matched to a gene: 9. CDR3 in DNA: TGTGCCAGCAGCACGACTAGCGGCCCTGTCTACGAGCAGTACTTC. Its protein is CASSTTSGPVYEQYF.

V usage is TRBV6-2 or TRBV6-3 and J usage is TRBJ2-1, with no clear D. CDR3 length: 12 residues. Germline CDR1 and CDR2: MNHEY and SVGEGT. Trimming took off 1 base at V and 10 bases at J, with 8 bases between the two ends. In nucleotides, the CDR3 is TGTGCCAGCAGTTACTTCGCCTTCGAGCAGTTCTTC. It translates to CASSYFAFEQFF.

This clonotype has a single count. V usage is TRBV7-8 and J usage is TRBJ2-7; 15 bases line up with TRBD2. Germline V gene sequence: CDR1 SGHVS, CDR2 FQNEAQ. This CDR3 is 15 amino acids long. With V trimmed by 5 bases and J by 4 bases, 3 bases remained unmatched. CDR3 nucleotides: TGTGCCAGCAGCACTGGGACTAGCGGGAGGTACGAGCAGTACTTC. This codes for CASSTGTSGRYEQYF.

This clonotype has a handful of counts. The V and J genes are TRBV15 and TRBJ1-5; 10 bases match TRBD1. The CDR3 is 14 amino acids. Looked up from germline, CDR1 is LNHNV and CDR2 is YYDKDF (reference sequence). Unmatched junction bases numbered 6, after V lost 4 bases and J lost 9 bases. Here the CDR3 DNA reads TGTGCCACCAGCATAATCAGGGACAGGGGGCCCCAGCATTTT. Encoded protein: CATSIIRDRGPQHF.

The chain joins TRBV29-1 to TRBJ2-1, with D perhaps TRBD1 or TRBD2 (6 bases each). Per the germline V gene, CDR1 is SQVTM and CDR2 is ANQGSEA. The CDR3 spans 13 residues. The germline V and J ends were trimmed by 1 base and 12 bases, with 16 bases remaining between them. The CDR3: CSVEGGAVAPQFF. The CDR3 DNA sequence: TGCAGCGTTGAAGGGGGGGCAGTAGCCCCGCAGTTCTTC.

This clonotype has at least ten counts. The chain couples TRBV12-3 or TRBV12-4 to TRBJ1-4; possible D gene TRBD1, 5 bases. CDR3 length: 15 residues. Trimming stripped 3 bases from V and 11 bases from J, with 19 bases between. This chain's CDR3 is CASSFLGTGQSKLFF. In nucleotides, the CDR3 is TGTGCCAGCAGTTTCCTAGGGACGGGCCAGAGTAAACTGTTTTTT.

This clonotype was seen a few times. This chain joins TRBV5-1 and TRBJ2-5, with 10 positions matching TRBD2. Germline-derived CDR1 and CDR2 are SGHRS and YFSETQ. The CDR3 covers 15 residues. The V and J ends lost 4 bases and 5 bases, in that order; junction bases with no gene match: 8. The CDR3 region has the DNA TGCGCCAGCAGCCGGCTAGGGACTAGCGCGGAGACCCAGTACTTC. Protein product: CASSRLGTSAETQYF.

The chain combines TRBV20-1 with TRBJ1-5; no definite D call. The ends were cut back, 0 bases at V and 5 bases at J, with 5 bases in the middle. Germline-derived CDR1 and CDR2 are DFQATT and SNEGSKA (reference sequence). The CDR3 totals 12 residues. CDR3 nucleotide sequence: TGCAGTGCTAGAGAGGGATATCAGCCCCAGCATTTT. Translating it yields CSAREGYQPQHF.

The chain employs TRBV20-1 and TRBJ2-1; 9 nucleotides match TRBD2. The CDR3 consists of 13 residues. CDR1 is DFQATT, CDR2 SNEGSKA, per germline (reference sequence). This CDR3 is CSAGRGGIDEQFF. The CDR3 nucleotides are TGCAGCGCGGGGCGGGGGGGTATCGATGAGCAGTTCTTC.

CDR3 bases: TGCAGTGCTAGAGATCCCGCTTCCTACAATGAGCAGTTCTTC. This translates into CSARDPASYNEQFF. The chain uses TRBV20-1 and TRBJ2-1, with D unclear. CDR1 and CDR2 from the germline V gene are DFQATT and SNEGSKA (reference sequence). The CDR3 covers 14 residues. Between the trimmed V and J ends, which lost 0 bases and 1 base, there was a span of 7 bases.

This clonotype came up once. The rearrangement uses TRBV7-8 and TRBJ2-7; D unclear. Germline CDR1 SGHVS, CDR2 FQNEAQ. This CDR3 has 13 amino acids. V was cut by 5 bases and J by 3 bases, with 11 bases left in between. Here the CDR3 reads CASSLSLLYEQYV. CDR3 nucleotide sequence: TGTGCCAGCAGCCTATCCCTCCTCTACGAGCAGTACGTC.

The chain couples TRBV3-1 to TRBJ2-3; the D is unclear. The germline V gene has CDR1 LGHDT and CDR2 YNNKEL (reference sequence). The V end was cut by 0 bases, the J end by 8 bases, with 6 bases between. The CDR3 covers 12 residues. CDR3 protein: CASSQEWGTQYF. The CDR3 coding sequence is TGTGCCAGCAGCCAAGAATGGGGTACGCAGTATTTT.

This chain links TRBV7-9 with TRBJ1-1, with D perhaps matching TRBD1 (6 bases). V shed 6 bases and J shed 1 base, with 12 bases lying between them. This CDR3 spans 14 amino acids. Germline loops: CDR1 SEHNR, CDR2 FQNEAQ (reference sequence). CDR3 DNA sequence: TGTGCCAGCAGAAGAACAGGGCCGAACACTGAAGCTTTCTTT. This sequence encodes CASRRTGPNTEAFF.

This clonotype was seen at least ten times. The genes are TRBV7-6 and TRBJ2-2; no reliable D call. The CDR3 loop spans 15 amino acids. From germline, CDR1 is SGHVS and CDR2 FNYEAQ. Deletions cut 1 base from V and 1 base from J, with 7 bases between. This CDR3 reads CASSLEAQNTGELFF. The CDR3 nucleotides read TGTGCCAGCAGCTTAGAAGCACAGAACACCGGGGAGCTGTTTTTT.

The rearrangement joins TRBV20-1 to TRBJ1-4; tentatively, D is TRBD1 (6 bases). CDR3 size: 14 residues. Looked up from germline, CDR1 is DFQATT and CDR2 is SNEGSKA (reference sequence). The ends were cut back, 3 bases at V and 7 bases at J, with 15 bases in the middle. Here the CDR3 DNA reads TGCAGTGCTAGGGGATTGCAAGGGGGTGAAAAACTGTTTTTT. Protein: CSARGLQGGEKLFF.

This clonotype appeared a few times. The rearrangement joins TRBV19 to TRBJ2-1; TRBD2 aligns across 7 bases. The V gene end was trimmed by 5 bases and the J gene end by 7 bases; junction bases not matched to a gene: 5. CDR1 and CDR2 (germline): LNHDA, SQIVND (reference sequence). The length of the CDR3 is 13 residues. CDR3 DNA: TGTGCCAGTAGTCCTGCGGGGGAGAATGAGCAGTTCTTC. Its protein product is CASSPAGENEQFF.

This clonotype was picked up many times. The V call is TRBV5-1, the J call TRBJ1-2; D gene unclear. The ends were cut back, 0 bases at V and 4 bases at J, with 10 bases in the middle. The CDR3 spans 14 residues. The V gene's germline CDR1 is SGHRS and CDR2 YFSETQ. CDR3 region: CASSLVAATYGYTF. In nucleotides, the CDR3 is TGCGCCAGCAGCTTGGTCGCAGCAACCTATGGCTACACCTTC.